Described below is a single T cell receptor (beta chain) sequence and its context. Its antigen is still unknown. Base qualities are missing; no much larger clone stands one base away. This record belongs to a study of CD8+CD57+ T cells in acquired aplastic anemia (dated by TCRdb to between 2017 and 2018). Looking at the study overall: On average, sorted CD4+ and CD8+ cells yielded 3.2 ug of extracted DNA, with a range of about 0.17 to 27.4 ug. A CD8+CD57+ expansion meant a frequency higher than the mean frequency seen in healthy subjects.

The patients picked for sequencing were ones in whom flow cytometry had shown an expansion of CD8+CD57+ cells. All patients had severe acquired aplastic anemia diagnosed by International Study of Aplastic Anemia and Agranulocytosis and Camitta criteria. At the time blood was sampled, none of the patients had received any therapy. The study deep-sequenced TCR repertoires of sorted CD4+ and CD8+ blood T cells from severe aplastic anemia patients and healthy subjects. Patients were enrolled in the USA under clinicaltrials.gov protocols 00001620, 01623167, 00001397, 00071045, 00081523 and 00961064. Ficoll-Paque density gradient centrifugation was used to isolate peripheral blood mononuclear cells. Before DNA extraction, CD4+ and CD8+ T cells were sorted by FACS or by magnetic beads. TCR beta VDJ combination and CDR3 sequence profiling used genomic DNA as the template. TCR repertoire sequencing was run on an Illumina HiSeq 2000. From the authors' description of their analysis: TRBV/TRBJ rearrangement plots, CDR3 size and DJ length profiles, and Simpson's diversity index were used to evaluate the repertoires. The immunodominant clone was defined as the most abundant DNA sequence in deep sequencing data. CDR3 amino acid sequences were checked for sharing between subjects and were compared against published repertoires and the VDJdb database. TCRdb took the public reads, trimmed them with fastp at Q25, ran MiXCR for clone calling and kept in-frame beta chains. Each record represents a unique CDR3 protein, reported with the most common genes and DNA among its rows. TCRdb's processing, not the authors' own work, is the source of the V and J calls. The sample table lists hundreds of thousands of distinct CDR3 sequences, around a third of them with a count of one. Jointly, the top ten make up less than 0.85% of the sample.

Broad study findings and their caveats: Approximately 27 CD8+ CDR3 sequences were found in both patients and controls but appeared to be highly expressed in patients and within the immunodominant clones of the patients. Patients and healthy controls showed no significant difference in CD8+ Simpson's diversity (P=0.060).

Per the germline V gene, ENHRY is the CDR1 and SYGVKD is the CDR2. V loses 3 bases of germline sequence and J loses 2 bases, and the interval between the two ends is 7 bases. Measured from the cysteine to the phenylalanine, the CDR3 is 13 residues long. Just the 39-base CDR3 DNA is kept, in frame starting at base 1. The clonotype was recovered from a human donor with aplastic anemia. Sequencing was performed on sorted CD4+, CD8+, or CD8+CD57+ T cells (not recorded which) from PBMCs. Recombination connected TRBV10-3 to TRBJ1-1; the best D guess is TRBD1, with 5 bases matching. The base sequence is TGTGCCATCAGTGATGGGGGAAACACTGAAGCTTTCTTT. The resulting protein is CAISDGGNTEAFF.